The clone carrying this T cell receptor beta chain was counted only a few times. The record originates from a study of radiotherapy plus CTLA-4 blockade in lung cancer. Sequenced by immunoSEQ multiplex PCR; TCRdb stores in-frame clones only, minus some. This table holds 85,000 to 90,000 clones, 70% to 90% found once. This CDR3 is built from 14 residues. The V end was cut by 6 bases, the J end by 2 bases, with 10 bases between. Germline loops: CDR1 MNHEY, CDR2 SVGAGI. The TCR originated in a human donor with non-small cell lung cancer that progressed on radiotherapy plus ipilimumab. Material: peripheral blood, obtained from a patient treated with radiotherapy plus ipilimumab. The chain carries TRBV6-5 and TRBJ2-2, with D perhaps matching TRBD1 (6 bases). The CDR3 region has the DNA TGTGCCAGCAGAGTACAGGGTAACACCGGGGAGCTGTTTTTT. Its protein is CASRVQGNTGELFF.